The 15 T cell receptor beta chains below come from one sample, sequenced in a study of T-cell reconstitution after alpha-beta-depleted transplantation in children. The TCRbeta library incorporated unique molecular identifiers. Each CDR3 protein gets one entry after TCRdb re-called the PCR reads with MiXCR. The table has nearly 350,000 distinct CDR3 sequences, around 16% seen once. The sequenced sample was PBMCs, mostly from graft donor cells, obtained 360 days after TCRalphabeta/CD19-depleted stem cell transplant. The receptors originated from a male patient between 2 and 10 years old who had a stem cell transplant for acute lymphoblastic leukemia, so the T cells may come from the graft donor.

This clonotype has only a few counts. The gene calls are TRBV5-1 and TRBJ1-1; D unclear. This CDR3 spans 15 amino acids. The germline CDR1 and CDR2 sequences are SGHRS and YFSETQ. The V end was cut by 0 bases, the J end by 1 base, with 10 bases between. The DNA of the CDR3 is TGCGCCAGCAGCTTGGAAGCGGGCGCGAACACTGAAGCTTTCTTT. Translation: CASSLEAGANTEAFF.

This clonotype was detected only a few times. J is TRBJ1-4 and V is TRBV30; D not resolved. V lost 1 base, J lost 8 bases, and 5 bases lay in between. Germline CDR1 reads GTSNPN; CDR2 reads SVGIG (reference sequence). The length of the CDR3 is 11 residues. CDR3 in amino acids: CAWSGGEKLFF. DNA for the CDR3: TGTGCCTGGAGTGGAGGCGAAAAACTGTTTTTT. Drawing the rest from reference TRBV30 and TRBJ1-4, the complete variable domain is SQTIHQWPATLVQPVGSPLSLECTVEGTSNPNLYWYRQAAGRGLQLLFYSVGIGQISSEVPQNLSASRPQDRQFILSSKKLLLSDSGFYLCAWSGGEKLFFGSGTQLSVL.

This chain connects TRBV12-3 or TRBV12-4 to TRBJ2-7, with 8 nucleotides matching TRBD1. Trimming removed 5 bases from V and 6 bases from J; junction bases left unmatched: 9. The CDR3 extends over 14 amino acids. CDR3 sequence reads: CASSPQGQVGEQYF. CDR3 DNA: TGTGCCAGCAGTCCGCAGGGACAGGTGGGCGAGCAGTACTTC.

A note on this clonotype: This sequence may be a read error, since a much larger clone differs from it by one base. The chain joins TRBV12-3 or TRBV12-4 to TRBJ2-6; D possibly matches TRBD1 or TRBD2 (5 bases each). The CDR3 is 15 amino acids. This CDR3 reads CASSPGLSGANVVTF. The CDR3 DNA follows: TGTGCCAGCAGTCCAGGACTCTCTGGGGCCAACGTCGTGACTTTC.

The chain links TRBV10-1 to TRBJ2-1; 10 bases map to TRBD2. This CDR3 comprises 14 residues. The V gene end was trimmed by 5 bases and the J gene end by 9 bases; junction bases not matched to a gene: 7. Per the germline V gene, CDR1 is WNHNN and CDR2 is SYGVQD (reference sequence). In nucleotides, the CDR3 is TGCGCCAGCAGTTCGGCTAGCGGGAGTGTTGAGCAGTTCTTC. Amino acids: CASSSASGSVEQFF.

This clonotype was seen a few times. This chain joins TRBV2 and TRBJ2-1, with 8 bases identical to TRBD2. The CDR3 extends over 16 amino acids. The ends lost 7 bases at V and 0 bases at J; junction bases unmatched: 8. The germline gives CDR1 SNHLY, CDR2 FYNNEI. The CDR3 region is CASNLAGASSYNEQFF. CDR3 DNA: TGTGCCAGCAACCTAGCGGGCGCAAGCTCCTACAATGAGCAGTTCTTC.

This clonotype was detected a few times. The chain uses TRBV20-1 and TRBJ2-7; 9 bases align to TRBD2. Germline loops: CDR1 DFQATT, CDR2 SNEGSKA (reference sequence). The J segment lost 5 bases and the V segment lost 0 bases, leaving 20 bases of the junction unmatched. CDR3 size: 19 residues. The CDR3 DNA is TGCAGTGCTAGAGATCCGATACTAGCGGGCCACGGTGGTGCCCACGAGCAGTACTTC. This sequence encodes CSARDPILAGHGGAHEQYF.

The CDR3 loop reads CASSYRQTPLGLYEQYF. For the CDR3, the DNA is TGTGCCAGCAGTTACAGGCAGACCCCCTTGGGGCTCTACGAGCAGTACTTC. The rearrangement uses TRBV6-2 or TRBV6-3 and TRBJ2-7, with D tentatively TRBD1 (5 bases). Trimming cost V 2 bases and J 3 bases, with 20 bases left between them. CDR3 length: 17 amino acids. The germline V gene encodes CDR1 MNHEY and CDR2 SVGEGT.

The chain uses TRBV28 and TRBJ1-3; no clear D. The CDR3 has 15 residues. Germline V gene data show CDR1 as MDHEN and CDR2 as SYDVKM. V was clipped by 6 bases and J by 0 bases, with 12 bases between them. CDR3 amino acids: CASRAPGNSGNTIYF. The DNA for the CDR3 is TGTGCCAGCAGAGCCCCGGGGAACTCTGGAAACACCATATATTTT. The full variable domain, in which reference TRBV28 and TRBJ1-3 provide the parts outside the CDR3, is DVKVTQSSRYLVKRTGEKVFLECVQDMDHENMFWYRQDPGLGLRLIYFSYDVKMKEKGDIPEGYSVSREKKERFSLILESASTNQTSMYLCASRAPGNSGNTIYFGEGSWLTVV.

The gene calls are TRBV11-2 and TRBJ2-1, with TRBD1 identical over 7 bases. The germline gives CDR1 SGHAT, CDR2 FQNNGV. CDR3 length: 19 residues. V was pared by 0 bases and J by 4 bases, with 15 bases of the junction left unmatched. The CDR3 reads CASSLEVRSRPGGYNEQFF. The CDR3 DNA sequence: TGTGCCAGCAGCTTAGAAGTGCGATCGAGACCAGGGGGATACAATGAGCAGTTCTTC.

In this sample, this clonotype turned up many times. This chain connects TRBV4-3 to TRBJ2-7, with TRBD2 identical over 10 bases. Germline lookup yields CDR1 LGHNA and CDR2 YSLEER. The CDR3 runs 17 residues. The V and J ends lost 1 base and 5 bases, in that order; junction bases with no gene match: 11. The CDR3 loop reads CASSQGGSSGGLHEQYF. CDR3 in DNA: TGCGCCAGCAGCCAAGGAGGGTCTAGCGGGGGTCTCCACGAGCAGTACTTC.

At least ten counts were recorded for this clonotype. V gene TRBV3-1 combines with J gene TRBJ2-3; D not resolved. The CDR3 length is 14 residues. In germline, CDR1 is LGHDT, CDR2 YNNKEL (reference sequence). Trimming pared 1 base from V and 4 bases from J, leaving 9 bases between. The CDR3 sequence is CASSQATRADTQYF. CDR3 nucleotides: TGTGCCAGCAGCCAAGCGACAAGGGCAGATACGCAGTATTTT.

This clonotype was observed a handful of times. CDR3 DNA sequence: TGTGCCAGCAGCTTAGGGGGACTAGCGGGCGAGCAGTACTTC. Its translation: CASSLGGLAGEQYF. V is TRBV7-9 and J is TRBJ2-7, with 12 bases lining up with TRBD2. Germline trimming cut 1 base from V and 6 bases from J; bases unmatched to any gene: 1. The CDR3 consists of 14 residues. Germline CDR1 and CDR2: SEHNR and FQNEAQ (reference sequence).

This clonotype was detected a few times. The rearrangement joins TRBV18 to TRBJ1-5; 8 bases are shared with TRBD1. V was clipped by 1 base and J by 3 bases; unmatched bases: 5. Per the germline V gene, CDR1 is KGHSH and CDR2 is LQKENI. This CDR3 is 16 amino acids long. CDR3 in amino acids: CASSPRTGRDNQPQHF. The CDR3 nucleotides read TGTGCCAGCTCACCACGGACAGGGAGAGACAATCAGCCCCAGCATTTT. Variable domain in full (rest from reference TRBV18 and TRBJ1-5): NAGVMQNPRHLVRRRGQEARLRCSPMKGHSHVYWYRQLPEEGLKFMVYLQKENIIDESGMPKERFSAEFPKEGPSILRIQQVVRGDSAAYFCASSPRTGRDNQPQHFGDGTRLSIL.

This clonotype has ten or more counts. This chain joins TRBV20-1 and TRBJ2-5, with a tentative D call TRBD2 (6 bases). Per germline, CDR1 DFQATT and CDR2 SNEGSKA (reference sequence). The CDR3 has 13 amino acids. V was shortened by 6 bases and J by 3 bases, with 14 bases between the two germline ends. CDR3 amino acids: CSAPEGLKETQYF. In DNA, the CDR3 is TGCAGTGCCCCCGAGGGACTTAAAGAGACCCAGTACTTC.